This is a list of T cell receptor beta chains from one sample in a study of CXCR3-negative and CXCR3-positive naive CD8 T cells. One entry per CDR3 protein, without DNA, is what TCRdb gives after re-calling the 5' RACE reads. Its table records approximately 38,000 distinct CDR3 sequences. Sequenced input: memory CD8+ T cells from blood. The receptor set was obtained from a human donor in good health. Some clones in this sample may be carry-over from other donors' samples. CDR3s include the opening cysteine and the closing phenylalanine or tryptophan. Each record gives: J gene, V gene, CDR3 length, CDR3 protein.

TRBJ1-2,TRBV20-1,13,CSAPGQGEYGYTF
TRBJ2-1,TRBV5-1,15,CASSYLGQVHNEQFF
TRBJ1-1,TRBV21-1,19,CASSPGQDNFEFMNTEAFF
TRBJ2-7,TRBV5-1,13,CASSWTASYEQYF
TRBJ2-2,TRBV6-2/TRBV6-3,17,CASSYSKTGSNTGELFF
TRBJ1-5,TRBV3-1,18,CASSQLYHRGHSNQPQHF
TRBJ1-1,TRBV7-9,15,CASSFGTGLNTEAFF
TRBJ2-7,TRBV6-1,15,CASSERSDRDYEQYF
TRBJ2-7,TRBV4-3,15,CASSQVRRQSDEQYF
TRBJ2-2,TRBV12-3/TRBV12-4,15,CASSSRGEIAGELFF
TRBJ1-2,TRBV29-1,13,CSGGGTGGRGYTF
TRBJ2-1,TRBV20-1,11,CSAPGQNEQFF
TRBJ2-7,TRBV3-1,12,CASSQWGYEQYF
TRBJ2-1,TRBV7-9,15,CASSSRLAGAREQFF
TRBJ2-1,TRBV11-2,15,CASSLVGDLYNEQFF
TRBJ1-2,TRBV28,13,CASREGGGYGYTF